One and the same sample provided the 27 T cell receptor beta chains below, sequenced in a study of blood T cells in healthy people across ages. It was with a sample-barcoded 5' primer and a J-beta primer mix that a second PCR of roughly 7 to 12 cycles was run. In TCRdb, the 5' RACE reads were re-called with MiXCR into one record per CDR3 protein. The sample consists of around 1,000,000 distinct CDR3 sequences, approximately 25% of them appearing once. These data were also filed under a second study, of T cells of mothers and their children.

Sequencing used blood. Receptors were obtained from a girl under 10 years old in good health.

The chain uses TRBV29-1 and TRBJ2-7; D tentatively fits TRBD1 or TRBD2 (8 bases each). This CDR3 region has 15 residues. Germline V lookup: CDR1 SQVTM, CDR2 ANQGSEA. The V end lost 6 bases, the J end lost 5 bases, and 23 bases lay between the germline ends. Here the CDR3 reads CSVGGVQGVLDEQYF. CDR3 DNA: TGCAGCGTCGGGGGGGTACAGGGGGTTTTGGACGAGCAGTACTTC.

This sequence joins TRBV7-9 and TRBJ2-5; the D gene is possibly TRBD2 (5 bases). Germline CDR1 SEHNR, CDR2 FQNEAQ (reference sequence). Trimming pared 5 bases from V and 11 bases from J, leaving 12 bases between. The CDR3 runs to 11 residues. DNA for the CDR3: TGTGCCAGCAGCATTACGGGAACTCAGTACTTC. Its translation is CASSITGTQYF.

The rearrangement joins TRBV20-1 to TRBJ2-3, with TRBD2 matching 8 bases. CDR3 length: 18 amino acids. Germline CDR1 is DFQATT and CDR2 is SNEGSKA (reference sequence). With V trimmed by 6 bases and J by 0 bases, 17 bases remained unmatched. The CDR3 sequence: CSALSGGSIHSSTDTQYF. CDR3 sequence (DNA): TGCAGTGCCCTAAGCGGGGGATCTATCCATTCTAGCACAGATACGCAGTATTTT.

The CDR3 loop reads CASSLGGDQFF. CDR3 coding DNA: TGTGCCAGCAGCTTAGGGGGGGACCAGTTCTTC. The gene calls are TRBV7-3 and TRBJ2-1, with 7 nucleotides matching TRBD2. The CDR3 covers 11 residues. CDR1 SGHTA and CDR2 FQGTGA come from the germline V gene. V lost 2 bases, J lost 13 bases, and 2 bases stayed unmatched.

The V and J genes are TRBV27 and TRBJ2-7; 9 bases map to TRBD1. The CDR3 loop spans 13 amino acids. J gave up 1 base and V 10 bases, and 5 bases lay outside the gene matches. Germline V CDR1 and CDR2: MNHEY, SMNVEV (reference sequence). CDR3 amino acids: CATSTGGSYEQYF. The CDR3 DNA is TGTGCCACCTCGACAGGGGGTTCCTACGAGCAGTACTTC.

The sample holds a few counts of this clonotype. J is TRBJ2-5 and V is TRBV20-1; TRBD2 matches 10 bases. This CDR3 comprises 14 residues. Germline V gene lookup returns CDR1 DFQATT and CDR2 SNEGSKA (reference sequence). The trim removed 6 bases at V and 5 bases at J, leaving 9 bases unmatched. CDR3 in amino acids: CSAHERGGLETQYF. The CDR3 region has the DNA TGCAGTGCGCATGAGCGGGGGGGCCTGGAGACCCAGTACTTC.

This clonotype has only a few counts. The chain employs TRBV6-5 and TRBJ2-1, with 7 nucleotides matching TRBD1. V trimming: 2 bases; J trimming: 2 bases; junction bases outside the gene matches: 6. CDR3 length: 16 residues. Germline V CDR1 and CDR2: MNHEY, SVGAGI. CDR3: CASSYLAGTAYNEQFF. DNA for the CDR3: TGTGCCAGCAGTTACCTCGCCGGGACAGCCTACAATGAGCAGTTCTTC.

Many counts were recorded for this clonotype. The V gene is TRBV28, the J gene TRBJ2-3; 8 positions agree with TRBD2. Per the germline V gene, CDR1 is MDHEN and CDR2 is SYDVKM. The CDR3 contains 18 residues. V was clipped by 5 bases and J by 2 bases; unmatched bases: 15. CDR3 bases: TGTGCCAGCAGTCCCCTATTGGGTAGCGGGGATCCCACAGATACGCAGTATTTT. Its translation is CASSPLLGSGDPTDTQYF. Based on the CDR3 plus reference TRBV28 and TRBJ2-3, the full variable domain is DVKVTQSSRYLVKRTGEKVFLECVQDMDHENMFWYRQDPGLGLRLIYFSYDVKMKEKGDIPEGYSVSREKKERFSLILESASTNQTSMYLCASSPLLGSGDPTDTQYFGPGTRLTVL.

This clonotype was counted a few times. CDR3 protein: CASSSGTEFGKLFF. CDR3 sequence (DNA): TGTGCCAGCAGCTCCGGGACAGAGTTTGGAAAACTGTTTTTT. The V and J genes are TRBV5-4 and TRBJ1-4; 7 positions match TRBD1. This CDR3 contains 14 residues. The germline V gene has CDR1 SGHNT and CDR2 YYREEE (reference sequence). After removal of 3 bases from V and 10 bases from J, the junction contained 9 bases not matched to a gene.

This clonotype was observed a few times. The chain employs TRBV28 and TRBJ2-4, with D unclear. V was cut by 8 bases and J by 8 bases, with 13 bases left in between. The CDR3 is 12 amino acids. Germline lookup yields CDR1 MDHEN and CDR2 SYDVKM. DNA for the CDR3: TGTGCCAGCGCTAGAATCACGCACATTCAGTACTTC. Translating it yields CASARITHIQYF.

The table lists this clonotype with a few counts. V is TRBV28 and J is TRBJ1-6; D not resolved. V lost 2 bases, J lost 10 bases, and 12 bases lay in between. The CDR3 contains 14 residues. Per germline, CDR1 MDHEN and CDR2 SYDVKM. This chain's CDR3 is CASSLVGIGSPLHF. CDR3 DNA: TGTGCCAGCAGTTTAGTGGGGATTGGGTCACCCCTCCACTTT.

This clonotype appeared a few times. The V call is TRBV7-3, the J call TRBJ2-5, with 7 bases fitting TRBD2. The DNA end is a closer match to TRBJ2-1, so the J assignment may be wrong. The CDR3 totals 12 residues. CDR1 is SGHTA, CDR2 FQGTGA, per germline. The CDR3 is CASSLDSGEQFF. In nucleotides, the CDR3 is TGTGCCAGCAGCTTAGATAGCGGGGAGCAGTTCTTC.

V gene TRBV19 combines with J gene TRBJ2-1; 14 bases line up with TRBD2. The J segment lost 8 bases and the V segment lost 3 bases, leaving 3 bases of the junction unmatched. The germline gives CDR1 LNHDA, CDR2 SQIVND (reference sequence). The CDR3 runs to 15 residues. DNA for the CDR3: TGTGCCAGTAGTATTCTGGGACTAGCGGGAGATGAGCAGTTCTTC. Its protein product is CASSILGLAGDEQFF.

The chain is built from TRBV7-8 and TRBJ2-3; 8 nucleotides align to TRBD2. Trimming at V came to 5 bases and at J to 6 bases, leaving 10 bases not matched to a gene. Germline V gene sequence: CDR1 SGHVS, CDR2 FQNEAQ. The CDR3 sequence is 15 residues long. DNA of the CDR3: TGTGCCAGCAGCCCAGCGGGGGCCGCGAGGGATACGCAGTATTTT. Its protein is CASSPAGAARDTQYF.

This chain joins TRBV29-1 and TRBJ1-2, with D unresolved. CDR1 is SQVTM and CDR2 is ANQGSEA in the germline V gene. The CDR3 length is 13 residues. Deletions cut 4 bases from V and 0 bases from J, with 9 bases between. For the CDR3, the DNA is TGCAGCGTTGGAGGTACCCCTAACTATGGCTACACCTTC. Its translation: CSVGGTPNYGYTF.

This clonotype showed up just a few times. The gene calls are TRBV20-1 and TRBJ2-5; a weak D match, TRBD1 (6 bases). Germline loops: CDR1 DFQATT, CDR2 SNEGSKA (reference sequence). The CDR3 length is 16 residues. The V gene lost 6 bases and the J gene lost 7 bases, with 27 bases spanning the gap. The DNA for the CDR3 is TGCAGTGCCAGCGACGAGTCGGGACAACTCGCGGGGACCCAGTACTTC. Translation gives CSASDESGQLAGTQYF.

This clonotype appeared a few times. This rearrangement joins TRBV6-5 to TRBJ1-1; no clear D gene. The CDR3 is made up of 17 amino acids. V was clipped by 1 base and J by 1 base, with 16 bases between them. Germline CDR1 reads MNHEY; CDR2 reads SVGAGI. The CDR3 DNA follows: TGTGCCAGCAGTTACTGGATCGGCGGACTTAGGAACACTGAAGCTTTCTTT. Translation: CASSYWIGGLRNTEAFF.

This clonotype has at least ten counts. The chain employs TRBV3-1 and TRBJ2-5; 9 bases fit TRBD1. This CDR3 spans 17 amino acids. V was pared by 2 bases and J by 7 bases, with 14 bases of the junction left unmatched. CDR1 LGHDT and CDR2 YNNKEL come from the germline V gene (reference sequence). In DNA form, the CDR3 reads TGTGCCAGCAGCCAACATCCACGGACAGGGGTGGCCGGGACCCAGTACTTC. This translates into CASSQHPRTGVAGTQYF.

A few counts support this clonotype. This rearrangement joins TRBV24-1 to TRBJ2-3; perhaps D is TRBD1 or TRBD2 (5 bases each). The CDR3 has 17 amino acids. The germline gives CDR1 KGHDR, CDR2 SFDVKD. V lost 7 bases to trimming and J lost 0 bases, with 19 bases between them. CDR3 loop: CATRPGAGQTSTDTQYF. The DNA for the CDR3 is TGTGCCACCAGACCCGGGGCGGGTCAGACTAGCACAGATACGCAGTATTTT.

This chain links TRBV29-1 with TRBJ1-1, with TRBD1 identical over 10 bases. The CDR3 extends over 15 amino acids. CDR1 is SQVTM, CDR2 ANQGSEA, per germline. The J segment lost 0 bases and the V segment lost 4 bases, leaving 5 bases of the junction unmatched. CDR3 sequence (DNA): TGCAGCGTTGGGGACAGGGGCCCTATGAACACTGAAGCTTTCTTT. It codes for CSVGDRGPMNTEAFF.

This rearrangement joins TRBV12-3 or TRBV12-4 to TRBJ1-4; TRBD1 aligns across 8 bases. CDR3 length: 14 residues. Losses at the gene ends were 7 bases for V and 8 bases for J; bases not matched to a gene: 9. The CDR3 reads CASMEGAGGEKLFF. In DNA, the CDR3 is TGTGCCAGCATGGAGGGGGCAGGGGGCGAAAAACTGTTTTTT.

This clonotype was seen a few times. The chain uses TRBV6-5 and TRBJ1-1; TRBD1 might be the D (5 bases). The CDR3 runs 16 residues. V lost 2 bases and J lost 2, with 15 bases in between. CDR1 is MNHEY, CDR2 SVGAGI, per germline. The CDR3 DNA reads TGTGCCAGCAGTTACGTGACCGGGACGGAAAACACTGAAGCTTTCTTT. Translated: CASSYVTGTENTEAFF.

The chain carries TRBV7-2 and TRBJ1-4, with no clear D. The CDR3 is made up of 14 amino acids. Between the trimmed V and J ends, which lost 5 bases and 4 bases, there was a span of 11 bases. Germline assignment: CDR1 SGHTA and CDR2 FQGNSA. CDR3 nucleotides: TGTGCCAGCAGCCCCGGGCCGCGTAATGAAAAACTGTTTTTT. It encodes CASSPGPRNEKLFF.

CDR3 amino acids: CATSDLSTGNRAQYF. The CDR3 DNA is TGTGCCACCAGTGATTTATCGACCGGGAACAGGGCCCAGTACTTC. This chain links TRBV24-1 with TRBJ2-1; weak D call: TRBD1 (6 bases). The tail of the sequence fits TRBJ2-5 better, so the J call may be wrong. Germline V gives CDR1 KGHDR, CDR2 SFDVKD. The CDR3 loop spans 15 amino acids.

DNA for the CDR3: TGCAGTGCTGAGGGGCGGGAGACCGGGGAGCTGTTTTTT. This gives the protein CSAEGRETGELFF. The chain carries TRBV20-1 and TRBJ2-2, with 7 bases identical to TRBD2. Germline V gene data show CDR1 as DFQATT and CDR2 as SNEGSKA (reference sequence). V lost 5 bases and J lost 5; bases outside the gene matches: 5. The CDR3 has 13 residues.

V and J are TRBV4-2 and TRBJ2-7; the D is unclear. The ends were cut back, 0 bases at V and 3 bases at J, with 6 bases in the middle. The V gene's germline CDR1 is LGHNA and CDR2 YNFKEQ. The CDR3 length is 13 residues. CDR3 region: CASSQDSDYEQYF. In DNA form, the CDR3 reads TGTGCCAGCAGCCAAGACAGTGACTACGAGCAGTACTTC.

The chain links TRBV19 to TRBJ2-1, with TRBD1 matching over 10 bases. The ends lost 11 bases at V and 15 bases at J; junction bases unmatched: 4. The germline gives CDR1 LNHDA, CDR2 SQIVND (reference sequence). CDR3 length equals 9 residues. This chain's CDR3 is CAGGTGVFF. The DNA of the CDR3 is TGTGCCGGGGGGACAGGGGTGTTCTTC.